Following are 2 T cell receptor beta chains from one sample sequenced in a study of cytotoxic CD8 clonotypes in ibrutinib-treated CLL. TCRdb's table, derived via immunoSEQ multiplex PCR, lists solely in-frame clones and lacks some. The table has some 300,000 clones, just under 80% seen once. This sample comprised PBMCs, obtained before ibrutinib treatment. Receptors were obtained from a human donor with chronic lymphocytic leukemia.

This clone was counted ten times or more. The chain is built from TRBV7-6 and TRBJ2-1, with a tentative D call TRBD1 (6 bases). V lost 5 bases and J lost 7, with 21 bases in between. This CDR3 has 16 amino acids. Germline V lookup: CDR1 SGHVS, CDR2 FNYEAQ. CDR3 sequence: CASSPGKGRGLNEQFF. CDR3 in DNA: TGTGCCAGCAGCCCCGGGAAGGGAAGGGGGTTGAATGAGCAGTTCTTC. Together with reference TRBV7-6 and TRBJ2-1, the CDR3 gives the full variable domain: GAGVSQSPRYKVTKRGQDVALRCDPISGHVSLYWYRQALGQGPEFLTYFNYEAQQDKSGLPNDRFSAERPEGSISTLTIQRTEQRDSAMYRCASSPGKGRGLNEQFFGPGTRLTVL.

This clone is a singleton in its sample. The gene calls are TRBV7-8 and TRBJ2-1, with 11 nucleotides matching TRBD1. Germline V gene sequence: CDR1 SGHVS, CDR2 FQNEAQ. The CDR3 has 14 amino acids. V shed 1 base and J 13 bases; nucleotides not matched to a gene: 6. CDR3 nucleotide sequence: TGTGCCAGCAGCTTAGTAGGGGGACAGGGGGACCAGTTCTTC. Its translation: CASSLVGGQGDQFF.